This T cell receptor beta chain comes out of a study of blood T cell repertoires in COVID-19. At the level of the study: COVID-19 samples from acute and convalescent phases originated in the United States, Italy and Spain.

How the authors handled the data: Reference gene primer amplification gave estimated nucleated cell counts. Some clones are missing from TCRdb's copy, which holds only in-frame ones; the method was immunoSEQ multiplex PCR. V, J and clone size derive from that table, while D and trimming were established from the DNA sequence. The sample consists of about 440,000 clones, roughly 87% of them appearing once. V was shortened by 1 base and J by 0 bases, with 11 bases between the two germline ends. The CDR3 contains 16 residues. Germline loops: CDR1 SGHTA, CDR2 FQGNSA. Participant reports of clinical history set cohort assignment. Recovered participants had two consecutive negative NP/OP PCR tests, healthcare professional clearance, or symptom resolution.

The sequenced material came from PBMCs or T cells enriched from blood (not recorded which). This clonotype originated in a man between 18 and 35 years old who had recovered from COVID-19. V is TRBV7-2 and J is TRBJ2-3; D not certain. The CDR3 region is CASSLGPRYSTDTQYF. DNA for the CDR3: TGTGCCAGCAGCTTAGGTCCGAGATATAGCACAGATACGCAGTATTTT.